Below are 2 T cell receptor beta chains sequenced from a single sample in a study of blood T cell repertoires in COVID-19. Measured with immunoSEQ multiplex PCR; TCRdb has only the in-frame clones, and not every one. Of nearly 350,000 clones listed, roughly nine tenths are singletons. Sequences were obtained from PBMCs or T cells enriched from blood (not recorded which). The receptors here all came from a woman aged 25 to 39 who had recovered from COVID-19.

V usage is TRBV18 and J usage is TRBJ2-2; no definite D call. Germline V CDR1 and CDR2: KGHSH, LQKENI. CDR3 length: 11 amino acids. Trimming took off 4 bases at V and 10 bases at J, with 7 bases between the two ends. The DNA for the CDR3 is TGTGCCAGCTCACTCCTAACGGAGCTGTTTTTT. This sequence encodes CASSLLTELFF.

The chain links TRBV5-1 to TRBJ1-4; 9 bases are a match to TRBD1. V shed 5 bases, J shed 5 bases, and the junction held 7 bases outside the gene matches. Germline-derived CDR1 and CDR2 are SGHRS and YFSETQ. This CDR3 is 15 amino acids long. The CDR3 protein is CASSDPQGANEKLFF. As DNA, the CDR3 is TGCGCCAGCAGTGACCCACAGGGGGCGAATGAAAAACTGTTTTTT.